Reported below is one T cell receptor (beta chain). The CDR3 spans 16 residues. With 4 bases clipped from V and 2 bases from J, the junction kept 8 bases outside the gene matches. CDR1 is SGHRS and CDR2 is YFSETQ in the germline V gene. This entry comes from a study of blood T cell repertoires in COVID-19. Using immunoSEQ multiplex PCR, the repertoire was profiled, and TCRdb retains in-frame clones only, with some absent. The sample has about 160,000 clones; around 85% are singletons. This TCR came from a human donor with acute or convalescent COVID-19. The donor label of this sample is uncertain. Sequencing input: peripheral blood. The chain is built from TRBV5-1 and TRBJ2-2; TRBD1 matches at 7 bases. Here the CDR3 DNA reads TGCGCCAGCAGCAGAACAGGGGTCCCCAACACCGGGGAGCTGTTTTTT. Translation gives CASSRTGVPNTGELFF.